This TCR beta chain was found in a study of identical twins. Germline-derived CDR1 and CDR2 are MGHDK and SYGVNS. The CDR3 contains 13 residues. From the 5' RACE reads, TCRdb called clonotypes with MiXCR, one entry per CDR3 protein. Of under 300,000 distinct CDR3 sequences in the sample, about 8.3% were seen once. As concerns this clonotype: Compared with germline, one end of the junction differs, possibly owing to a read error.

These data also featured in a second study, about yellow fever vaccine responses in identical twins.

The sequence came from a young woman in good health. Sequencing used CD8+ T cells sorted from blood. The chain carries TRBV25-1 and TRBJ2-3; D might be TRBD1 (5 bases). The DNA for the CDR3 is TGTGCCAGCAGTCAGGGAAGCACAGATACGAAGTATTTT. Encoded protein: CASSQGSTDTKYF.